This T cell receptor (beta chain) comes out of a study of radiotherapy plus CTLA-4 blockade in lung cancer. With 5 bases removed from V and 0 bases from J, the gap between germline ends came to 7 bases. The germline V gene encodes CDR1 KGHSH and CDR2 LQKENI. The CDR3 spans 13 residues. Produced via immunoSEQ multiplex PCR; TCRdb's table is partial and in-frame only. The sample yields around 77,000 clones, roughly 69% seen once. The sample in question was peripheral blood, obtained from a patient treated with radiotherapy plus ipilimumab. The chain uses TRBV18 and TRBJ1-1; no firm D call. This TCR came from a human donor with non-small cell lung cancer whose response to radiotherapy plus ipilimumab could not be evaluated. CDR3 loop: CASSNGMNTEAFF. In DNA form, the CDR3 reads TGTGCCAGCTCAAACGGGATGAACACTGAAGCTTTCTTT.